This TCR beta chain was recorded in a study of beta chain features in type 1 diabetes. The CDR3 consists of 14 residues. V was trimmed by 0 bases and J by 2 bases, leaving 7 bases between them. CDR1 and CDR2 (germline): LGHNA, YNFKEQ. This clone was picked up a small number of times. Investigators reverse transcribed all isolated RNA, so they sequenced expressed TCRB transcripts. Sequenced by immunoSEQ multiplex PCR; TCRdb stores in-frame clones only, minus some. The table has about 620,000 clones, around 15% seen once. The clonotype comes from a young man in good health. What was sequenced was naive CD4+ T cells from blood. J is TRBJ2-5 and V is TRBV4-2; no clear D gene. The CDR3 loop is CASSQDPQQETQYF. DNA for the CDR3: TGTGCCAGCAGCCAAGATCCGCAGCAAGAGACCCAGTACTTC.